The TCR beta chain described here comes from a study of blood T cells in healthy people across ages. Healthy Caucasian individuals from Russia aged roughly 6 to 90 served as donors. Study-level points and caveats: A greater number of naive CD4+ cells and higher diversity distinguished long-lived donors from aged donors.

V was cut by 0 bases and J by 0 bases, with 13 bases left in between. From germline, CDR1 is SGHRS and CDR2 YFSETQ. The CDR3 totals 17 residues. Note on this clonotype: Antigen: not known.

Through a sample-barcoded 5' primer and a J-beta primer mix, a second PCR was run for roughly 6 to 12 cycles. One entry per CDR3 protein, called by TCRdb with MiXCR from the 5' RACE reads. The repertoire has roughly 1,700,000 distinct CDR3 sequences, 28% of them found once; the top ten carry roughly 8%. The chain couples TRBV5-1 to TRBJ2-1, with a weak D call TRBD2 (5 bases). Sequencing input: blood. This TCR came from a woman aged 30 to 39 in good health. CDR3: CASSLVANRGSYNEQFF. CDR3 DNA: TGCGCCAGCAGCTTGGTGGCAAACCGGGGCTCCTACAATGAGCAGTTCTTC. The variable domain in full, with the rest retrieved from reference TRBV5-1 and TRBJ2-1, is KAGVTQTPRYLIKTRGQQVTLSCSPISGHRSVSWYQQTPGQGLQFLFEYFSETQRNKGNFPGRFSGRQFSNSRSEMNVSTLELGDSALYLCASSLVANRGSYNEQFFGPGTRLTVL.